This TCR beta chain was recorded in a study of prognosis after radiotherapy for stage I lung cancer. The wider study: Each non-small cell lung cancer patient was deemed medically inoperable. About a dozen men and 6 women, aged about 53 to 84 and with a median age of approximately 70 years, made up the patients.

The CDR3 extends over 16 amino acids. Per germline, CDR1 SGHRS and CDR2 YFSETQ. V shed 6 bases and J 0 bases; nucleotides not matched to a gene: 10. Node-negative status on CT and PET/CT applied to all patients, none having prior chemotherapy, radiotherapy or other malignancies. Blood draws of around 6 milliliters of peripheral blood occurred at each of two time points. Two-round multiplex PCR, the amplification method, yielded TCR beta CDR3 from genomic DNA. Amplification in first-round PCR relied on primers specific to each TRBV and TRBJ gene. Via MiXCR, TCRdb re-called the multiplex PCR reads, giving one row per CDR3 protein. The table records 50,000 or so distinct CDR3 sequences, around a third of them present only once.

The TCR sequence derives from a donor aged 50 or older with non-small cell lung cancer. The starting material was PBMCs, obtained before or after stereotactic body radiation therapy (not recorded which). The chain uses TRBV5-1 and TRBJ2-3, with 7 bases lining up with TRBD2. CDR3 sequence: CASIPLAVTSTDTQYF. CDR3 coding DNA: TGCGCCAGCATTCCTCTAGCGGTAACTAGCACAGATACGCAGTATTTT.